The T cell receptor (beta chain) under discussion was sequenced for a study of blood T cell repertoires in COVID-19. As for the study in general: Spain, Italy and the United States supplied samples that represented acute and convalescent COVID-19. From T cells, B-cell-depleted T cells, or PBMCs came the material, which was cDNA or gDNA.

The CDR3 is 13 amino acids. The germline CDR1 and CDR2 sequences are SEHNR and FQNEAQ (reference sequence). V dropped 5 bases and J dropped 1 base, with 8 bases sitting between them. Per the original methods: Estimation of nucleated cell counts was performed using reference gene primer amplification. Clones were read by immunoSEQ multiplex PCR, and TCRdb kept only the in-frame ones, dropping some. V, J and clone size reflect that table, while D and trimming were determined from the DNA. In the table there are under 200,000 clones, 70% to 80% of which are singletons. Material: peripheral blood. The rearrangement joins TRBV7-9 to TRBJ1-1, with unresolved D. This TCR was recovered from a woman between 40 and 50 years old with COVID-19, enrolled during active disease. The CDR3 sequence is CASSTTQNTEAFF. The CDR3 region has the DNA TGTGCCAGCAGCACAACACAGAACACTGAAGCTTTCTTT. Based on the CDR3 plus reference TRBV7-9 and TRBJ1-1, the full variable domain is DTGVSQNPRHKITKRGQNVTFRCDPISEHNRLYWYRQTLGQGPEFLTYFQNEAQLEKSRLLSDRFSAERPKGSFSTLEIQRTEQGDSAMYLCASSTTQNTEAFFGQGTRLTVV.